These T cell receptor beta chains were read from a single sample in a study of regulatory T cells in long-lasting Graves disease. TCRdb itself ran the multiplex PCR reads through MiXCR, one entry per CDR3 protein. The repertoire has some 470,000 distinct CDR3 sequences, approximately 21% of them found once; the top ten carry over 6%. The source material was peripheral blood mononuclear cells (PBMCs), sampled when the disease was refractory, from a patient treated with antithyroid drugs. Receptors originate from a female donor with Graves disease. Each CDR3 is given with its conserved first and last residue. D genes are given only for firm matches. A row's size may be missing; if present it is once, few, many or a size class.

d_gene | abundance | j_gene | v_gene | CDR3nt | CDR3aa
NA | many | TRBJ2-5 | TRBV28 | TGTGCCAGCAACCCAGGGCCCCAAGAGACCCAGTACTTC | CASNPGPQETQYF
NA | many | TRBJ2-7 | TRBV24-1 | TGTGCCACCAGTGATCCCCAATCGGACAGCTCCCACGAGCAGTACTTC | CATSDPQSDSSHEQYF
TRBD2 | many | TRBJ2-7 | TRBV28 | TGTGCCAGCAGTTCCCGGGGGGCGGGAGGAGAGCAGTACTTC | CASSSRGAGGEQYF
TRBD1 | few | TRBJ1-2 | TRBV7-9 | TGTGCCAGCAGGACAGGGAATGGCTACACCTTC | CASRTGNGYTF
TRBD2 | few | TRBJ2-2 | TRBV12-3/TRBV12-4 | TGTGCCAGCAGTTTAAACCGCGGGAGGGTGGCCGGGGAGCTGTTTTTT | CASSLNRGRVAGELFF
TRBD2 | many | TRBJ2-7 | TRBV12-3/TRBV12-4 | TGTGCCAGCAGTGTCCTAGCGGGAGGGCTGAACGAGCAGTACTTC | CASSVLAGGLNEQYF
NA | NA | TRBJ1-2 | TRBV20-1 | TGCAGTGCTAAACCACCGGCAGTCCCCCCTAACTATGGCTACACCTTC | CSAKPPAVPPNYGYTF
NA | NA | TRBJ2-5 | TRBV20-1 | TGCAGTGCCGAGGTATCCACCTTAGAGACCCAGTACTTC | CSAEVSTLETQYF
NA | NA | TRBJ2-7 | TRBV6-1 | TGTGCCAGCAGCTTGACAGGTCCATATTACTACGAGCAGTACTTC | CASSLTGPYYYEQYF
NA | NA | TRBJ2-7 | TRBV7-9 | TGTGCCAGCAGCTTAGCGATACGGGACTCTGGTTACTACGAGCAGTACTTC | CASSLAIRDSGYYEQYF
NA | NA | TRBJ2-6 | TRBV11-2 | TGTGCCAGCCGACCCTTCAGGACAGTCACCAACCGCTCTGGGGCCAACGTCCTGACTTTC | CASRPFRTVTNRSGANVLTF
NA | many | TRBJ1-2 | TRBV7-8 | TGTGCCAGCAGTCATCCGGGACAATTCAACTATGGCTACACCTTC | CASSHPGQFNYGYTF
NA | NA | TRBJ2-5 | TRBV7-9 | TGTGCCAGCAGCTCGACCCCTGGACAGAAACAAGAGACCCAGTACTTC | CASSSTPGQKQETQYF
NA | many | TRBJ2-5 | TRBV12-3/TRBV12-4 | TGTGCCAGCAGTTCGACACGGCGAGAGACCCAGTACTTC | CASSSTRRETQYF
NA | NA | TRBJ2-1 | TRBV27 | TGTGCCAGCAGTCTCAGCCCACCACTAAACAATGAGCAGTTCTTC | CASSLSPPLNNEQFF
NA | many | TRBJ2-7 | TRBV6-9 | TGTGCCAGCAGTTACTTTCAGGGGGGCTCCTACGAGCAGTACTTC | CASSYFQGGSYEQYF
NA | many | TRBJ2-7 | TRBV30 | TGTGCCTGGGCGACAGCCTACGAGCAGTACTTC | CAWATAYEQYF
TRBD1 | many | TRBJ1-2 | TRBV12-3/TRBV12-4 | TGTGCCAGCAGCCAGACAGGGGGCTATGGCTACACCTTC | CASSQTGGYGYTF
TRBD1 | NA | TRBJ2-7 | TRBV7-9 | TGTGTCAGCAGCCCATGGACAGGGGGCAGTTTGGAGCAGTACTTC | CVSSPWTGGSLEQYF
NA | NA | TRBJ1-2 | TRBV5-1 | TGCGCCAGCAGCTTCTCATGGAAACAGGATTTC | CASSFSWKQDF
NA | NA | TRBJ2-7 | TRBV7-2 | TGTGCCAGCAGCTTAGCGGTGGGACTGACCTACGAGCAGTACTTC | CASSLAVGLTYEQYF
NA | NA | TRBJ2-7 | TRBV30 | TGTGCCTGGAGTTTTTGGGAGGGGGCCTACGAGCAGTACTTC | CAWSFWEGAYEQYF
TRBD1 | many | TRBJ1-2 | TRBV28 | TGTGCCAGCAGTTATAAGGGACAGGGTGGAGGCTACACCTTC | CASSYKGQGGGYTF
TRBD1 | many | TRBJ1-1 | TRBV12-3/TRBV12-4 | TGTGCCAGCAGACGGGGACTCAGGGGGCGTGATGGTGAAGCTTTCTTT | CASRRGLRGRDGEAFF
NA | once | TRBJ1-1 | TRBV28 | TGTGCCAGCAGTTCACCCCCCAGGACGCGGAACACTGAAGCTTTCTTT | CASSSPPRTRNTEAFF
NA | few | TRBJ1-1 | TRBV29-1 | TGCAGCGCCGCTACGGGGACATTTGGTGAAGCTTTCTTT | CSAATGTFGEAFF
TRBD1 | once | TRBJ1-1 | TRBV19 | TGTGCCAGTAGTCCCCGACAGGGAATGAGGTTGAACACTGAAGCTTCCTTT | CASSPRQGMRLNTEASF
TRBD1 | few | TRBJ1-2 | TRBV28 | TGTGCCAGCAGTTTATCCAGGGGGCGCGGATTCCATGGCTACACCTTC | CASSLSRGRGFHGYTF
TRBD1 | NA | TRBJ1-1 | TRBV27 | TGTGCCAGCAGTGACAGGGGTTGGATCACTGAAGCTTTCTTT | CASSDRGWITEAFF
NA | many | TRBJ1-3 | TRBV10-1 | TGCGCCAGCAGTGAAGGGTCCGTCATCTCTGGAAACACCATATATTTT | CASSEGSVISGNTIYF
NA | few | TRBJ2-7 | TRBV13 | TGTGCCAGCAGCTTAGGGGTTAGTAGAGGGTACGAGCAGTACTTC | CASSLGVSRGYEQYF
NA | many | TRBJ2-7 | TRBV6-1 | TGTGCCAGCGGCTTGACAGGTGGAGTCGACGAGCAGTACTTC | CASGLTGGVDEQYF
NA | NA | TRBJ2-2 | TRBV28 | TGTGCCAGCAGTAATTCTGATACCGGGGAGCTGTTTTTT | CASSNSDTGELFF
TRBD1 | NA | TRBJ1-4 | TRBV6-2/TRBV6-3 | TGTGCCAGCAGTTACTATTTCGGACAGGATAATGAAAAACTGTTTTTT | CASSYYFGQDNEKLFF
NA | few | TRBJ1-4 | TRBV19 | TGTGCCAGTCGTGTTACAGCAACTAATGAAAAACTGTTTTTT | CASRVTATNEKLFF
NA | NA | TRBJ1-1 | TRBV5-1 | TGCGCCAGCAGCTCACCAGACGGGGTGGGCACTGAAGCTTTCTTT | CASSSPDGVGTEAFF
NA | NA | TRBJ1-3 | TRBV5-1 | TGCGCCAGCAGCATGGGTCGTTTGACCAGAGCAGGAAACACCATATATTTT | CASSMGRLTRAGNTIYF
NA | NA | TRBJ2-1 | TRBV4-2 | TGTGCCAGCAGCCAAGAGACTAAGGACAATGAGCAGTTCTTC | CASSQETKDNEQFF
NA | few | TRBJ1-1 | TRBV29-1 | TGCAGCGCCCTGCCCCGGCAGAACACTGAAGCTTTCTTT | CSALPRQNTEAFF
NA | NA | TRBJ2-3 | TRBV24-1 | TGTGCCACCGGGGGGCACGGCACAGATACGCAGTATTTT | CATGGHGTDTQYF
NA | few | TRBJ1-2 | TRBV18 | TGTGCCAGCTCACCACCCGGGAGTGCGGATGGCTACACCTTC | CASSPPGSADGYTF
NA | few | TRBJ2-2 | TRBV12-3/TRBV12-4 | TGTGCCAGCAGTTTAGAGCGGTCCCCCGGGGCCGGGGAGCTGTTTTTT | CASSLERSPGAGELFF
TRBD2 | NA | TRBJ2-3 | TRBV24-1 | TGTGCCACCAGTGATTGGGCTAGCGGGAGCCGTGATACGCAGTATTTT | CATSDWASGSRDTQYF
TRBD1 | few | TRBJ2-5 | TRBV28 | TGTGCCAGCAGTTCTGTAGACAGGGCTAGAGAGACCCAGTACTTC | CASSSVDRARETQYF
TRBD1 | few | TRBJ2-2 | TRBV6-1 | TGTGCCAGCAGGGCCGGGACAGGGGGCCCCGGGGAGCTGTTTTTT | CASRAGTGGPGELFF
NA | few | TRBJ2-3 | TRBV12-3/TRBV12-4 | TGTGCCAGCAGTCACGGGAGCACAGATACGCAGTATTTT | CASSHGSTDTQYF
NA | NA | TRBJ2-2 | TRBV9 | TGTGCCAGCAGCTGGACCGATAACACCGGGGAGCTGTTTTTT | CASSWTDNTGELFF
NA | NA | TRBJ2-7 | TRBV3-1 | TGTGCCAGCAGCCTAATAGCAGGGTCCTACGAGCAGTACTTC | CASSLIAGSYEQYF